Below, 27 T cell receptor beta chains from the same sample are listed, as sequenced in a study of graft-versus-host responses after intestinal transplantation. Clones were sequenced by immunoSEQ multiplex PCR, and TCRdb holds only the in-frame ones, with some missing. The sample lists more than 65,000 clones; around 93% were seen once. No antigen has been identified for these receptors. The specimen comprised unstimulated CD8+ T cells sorted from spleen or lymph node cells, sampled before transplant. The source is a human donor who was the organ donor for an intestinal transplant.

The rearrangement links TRBV18 to TRBJ2-1, with 13 bases fitting TRBD2. V gave up 5 bases and J gave up 3 bases; unmatched junction bases: 10. The CDR3 spans 18 residues. CDR1 and CDR2 (germline): KGHSH, LQKENI. The CDR3 spells CASSTVPGLAGDYNEQFF. The DNA of the CDR3 is TGTGCCAGCTCAACGGTTCCAGGACTAGCGGGGGACTACAATGAGCAGTTCTTC.

The chain couples TRBV4-1 to TRBJ2-3; no clear D. This CDR3 spans 12 amino acids. CDR1 is MGHRA, CDR2 YSYEKL, per germline. Between the trimmed V and J ends, which lost 0 bases and 2 bases, there was a span of 0 bases. The CDR3 DNA sequence: TGCGCCAGCAGCCAAGACACAGATACGCAGTATTTT. The encoded protein is CASSQDTDTQYF.

The chain couples TRBV4-1 to TRBJ1-3; no clear D gene. The CDR3 sequence is 15 residues long. With 1 base removed from V and 4 bases from J, the gap between germline ends came to 11 bases. CDR1 and CDR2 (germline): MGHRA, YSYEKL. CDR3 amino acids: CASSQVSWTGNTIYF. The CDR3 DNA is TGCGCCAGCAGCCAAGTATCTTGGACCGGAAACACCATATATTTT.

CDR3 in amino acids: CASRLAGFSEQYF. The CDR3, as DNA: TGTGCCAGCAGACTAGCGGGTTTCTCTGAGCAGTACTTC. V gene TRBV11-2 combines with J gene TRBJ2-7; 9 bases align to TRBD2. From germline, CDR1 is SGHAT and CDR2 FQNNGV. This CDR3 has 13 residues. The junction had 7 bases not matched to a gene; V was cut back by 6 bases and J by 7 bases.

V and J are TRBV6-5 and TRBJ2-1; 9 nucleotides align to TRBD2. CDR1 and CDR2 (germline): MNHEY, SVGAGI. The junction had 6 bases not matched to a gene; V was cut back by 5 bases and J by 7 bases. The CDR3 has 14 amino acids. CDR3 protein: CASSVGLAWNEQFF. The CDR3, as DNA: TGTGCCAGCAGTGTAGGACTAGCGTGGAATGAGCAGTTCTTC.

For this clone: Other DNA sequences in the sample encode the same CDR3. The rearrangement uses TRBV5-1 and TRBJ2-7, with D possibly TRBD2 on 6 matching bases. CDR3 length: 14 amino acids. Trimming removed 0 bases from V and 1 base from J, with 8 bases in between. CDR1 is SGHRS, CDR2 YFSETQ, per germline. DNA of the CDR3: TGCGCCAGCAGCTTGGCCGGGGGTTCCTACGAGCAGTACTTC. This translates into CASSLAGGSYEQYF. Together with reference TRBV5-1 and TRBJ2-7, the CDR3 gives the full variable domain: KAGVTQTPRYLIKTRGQQVTLSCSPISGHRSVSWYQQTPGQGLQFLFEYFSETQRNKGNFPGRFSGRQFSNSRSEMNVSTLELGDSALYLCASSLAGGSYEQYFGPGTRLTVT.

The rearrangement joins TRBV6-5 to TRBJ1-1; no definite D call. This CDR3 has 11 amino acids. V lost 10 bases and J lost 4, with 10 bases in between. Looked up from germline, CDR1 is MNHEY and CDR2 is SVGAGI. For the CDR3, the DNA is TGTGCCATTGTCTTCCTCACTGAAGCTTTCTTT. Protein product: CAIVFLTEAFF.

The chain is built from TRBV4-1 and TRBJ2-1; a possible D gene is TRBD2 (5 bases). V gave up 0 bases and J gave up 0 bases, with 12 bases separating them. Germline V gene data show CDR1 as MGHRA and CDR2 as YSYEKL. The CDR3 covers 17 residues. CDR3 nucleotides: TGCGCCAGCAGCCAAGATCCCGAGGGAAGCTCCTACAATGAGCAGTTCTTC. Its translation is CASSQDPEGSSYNEQFF.

As DNA, the CDR3 is TGCGCCAGCAGCCTGCCCCGACATGGGATTTTATACGAGCAGTACTTC. It codes for CASSLPRHGILYEQYF. This rearrangement joins TRBV5-1 to TRBJ2-7; D remains unclear. From germline, CDR1 is SGHRS and CDR2 YFSETQ. This CDR3 region has 16 residues. The V end lost 4 bases, the J end lost 4 bases, and 21 bases lay between the germline ends.

V is TRBV6-5 and J is TRBJ2-2; TRBD2 aligns across 9 bases. J lost 6 bases, V lost 3 bases, and 5 bases had no gene match. Germline loops: CDR1 MNHEY, CDR2 SVGAGI. The CDR3 is 15 amino acids. This chain's CDR3 is CASSYRAGGPGELFF. CDR3 DNA: TGTGCCAGCAGTTATAGGGCGGGAGGGCCCGGGGAGCTGTTTTTT.

The chain recombines TRBV6-5 with TRBJ1-1, with D maybe TRBD1 (6 bases). The CDR3 totals 13 residues. Germline loops: CDR1 MNHEY, CDR2 SVGAGI. Trimming took 7 bases from V and 8 from J, leaving 17 bases between them. CDR3 in DNA: TGTGCCAGCACCTCACAGGGATGGTTAGAAGCTTTCTTT. Amino acids: CASTSQGWLEAFF.

The gene calls are TRBV11-3 and TRBJ2-2; the match to TRBD2 covers 8 bases. Germline CDR1 is SGHNT and CDR2 is YENEEA. This CDR3 has 14 amino acids. J was trimmed by 6 bases and V by 1 base; bases with no gene match: 1. The CDR3 is CASSLAGGAGELFF. CDR3 sequence (DNA): TGTGCCAGCAGCTTAGCGGGAGGGGCCGGGGAGCTGTTTTTT.

V is TRBV6-6 and J is TRBJ2-3; D unclear. The CDR3 sequence is 13 residues long. Trimming left V 0 bases short and J 4 bases short, with 5 bases between. Germline V gives CDR1 MNHNY, CDR2 SVGAGI (reference sequence). This CDR3 is CASSYSKPDTQYF. The CDR3 coding sequence is TGTGCCAGCAGTTACTCCAAACCAGATACGCAGTATTTT.

V usage is TRBV15 and J usage is TRBJ1-4, with 10 bases fitting TRBD1. Germline V gene data show CDR1 as LNHNV and CDR2 as YYDKDF (reference sequence). The CDR3 length is 18 residues. J lost 6 bases, V lost 2 bases, and 12 bases had no gene match. CDR3 protein: CATSRPGTGAPWDEKLFF. DNA of the CDR3: TGTGCCACCAGCAGACCCGGGACAGGGGCCCCTTGGGATGAAAAACTGTTTTTT.

This chain links TRBV4-1 with TRBJ1-5; D is ambiguous. The CDR3 consists of 17 residues. Germline V lookup: CDR1 MGHRA, CDR2 YSYEKL. Trimming pared 0 bases from V and 0 bases from J, leaving 12 bases between. CDR3 loop: CASSQDVESYSNQPQHF. The CDR3 DNA reads as TGCGCCAGCAGCCAAGATGTAGAATCTTATAGCAATCAGCCCCAGCATTTT.

The chain joins TRBV19 to TRBJ2-7; TRBD1 might be the D (5 bases). The ends were cut back, 6 bases at V and 7 bases at J, with 16 bases in the middle. The germline V gene has CDR1 LNHDA and CDR2 SQIVND (reference sequence). This CDR3 is built from 13 residues. CDR3 region: CASSIQGSREQYF. CDR3 nucleotide sequence: TGTGCCAGTAGCATCCAGGGCTCCCGGGAGCAGTACTTC.

The rearrangement links TRBV27 to TRBJ2-5; 11 bases map to TRBD2. Gene TRBJ2-7 matches the end of the DNA better, so the J call may be wrong. Germline CDR1 MNHEY, CDR2 SMNVEV (reference sequence). The CDR3 extends over 18 amino acids. The CDR3 protein is CASSLYGLAGGPSYEQYF. CDR3 DNA: TGTGCCAGCAGTTTATATGGGCTAGCGGGGGGTCCTTCCTACGAGCAGTACTTC.

The gene calls are TRBV27 and TRBJ1-5; weak D call: TRBD1 (5 bases). CDR3 length equals 15 residues. Germline CDR1 and CDR2: MNHEY and SMNVEV (reference sequence). V lost 4 bases, J lost 2 bases, and 12 bases lay in between. The DNA of the CDR3 is TGTGCCAGCAGTTATGGGGGACTGGGCAATCAGCCCCAGCATTTT. It yields the protein CASSYGGLGNQPQHF.

The chain carries TRBV7-9 and TRBJ2-7; D may match TRBD1 or TRBD2 (5 bases each). Germline V lookup: CDR1 SEHNR, CDR2 FQNEAQ (reference sequence). Trimming removed 8 bases from V and 5 bases from J, with 19 bases in between. CDR3 length: 14 residues. CDR3 region: CASQGGLASHEQYF. CDR3 DNA sequence: TGTGCCAGCCAGGGCGGGCTAGCATCCCACGAGCAGTACTTC.

The chain is built from TRBV18 and TRBJ1-2; 7 positions match TRBD1. The germline V gene has CDR1 KGHSH and CDR2 LQKENI. This CDR3 has 14 residues. V trimming: 4 bases; J trimming: 4 bases; junction bases outside the gene matches: 6. This CDR3 reads CASSLGTAIYGYTF. CDR3 nucleotide sequence: TGTGCCAGCTCACTTGGGACAGCAATCTATGGCTACACCTTC.

The chain combines TRBV28 with TRBJ2-3; D may be TRBD1 or TRBD2 (5 bases each). Trimming removed 6 bases from V and 3 bases from J, with 19 bases in between. This CDR3 has 16 residues. Germline V gene data show CDR1 as MDHEN and CDR2 as SYDVKM. CDR3 in amino acids: CASSLGLGVRTDTQYF. The DNA for the CDR3 is TGTGCCAGCAGCCTTGGATTGGGGGTTCGGACAGATACGCAGTATTTT.

CDR3 nucleotide sequence: TGTGCCAGCAGCGTAGATAACTATGGCTACACCTTC. It is translated as CASSVDNYGYTF. The rearrangement links TRBV9 to TRBJ1-2, with unresolved D. The CDR3 consists of 12 residues. The germline CDR1 and CDR2 sequences are SGDLS and YYNGEE. With 0 bases removed from V and 1 base from J, the gap between germline ends came to 1 base. Full variable domain (outside the CDR3, taken from reference TRBV9 and TRBJ1-2): DSGVTQTPKHLITATGQRVTLRCSPRSGDLSVYWYQQSLDQGLQFLIQYYNGEERAKGNILERFSAQQFPDLHSELNLSSLELGDSALYFCASSVDNYGYTFGSGTRLTVV.

The chain links TRBV4-1 to TRBJ2-7; D is unresolved. The germline V gene encodes CDR1 MGHRA and CDR2 YSYEKL. The ends were cut back, 4 bases at V and 3 bases at J, with 16 bases in the middle. The CDR3 contains 15 residues. CDR3 amino acids: CASSPHRGWYYEQYF. The CDR3 coding sequence is TGCGCCAGCAGCCCACACCGAGGTTGGTACTACGAGCAGTACTTC.

The V call is TRBV10-3, the J call TRBJ2-5, with D possibly TRBD1 on 6 matching bases. The J call may not be correct, given that the DNA end is closer to TRBJ2-7. The CDR3 has 13 amino acids. Germline V gives CDR1 ENHRY, CDR2 SYGVKD. CDR3 amino acids: CAISPGDTYEQYF. CDR3 DNA sequence: TGTGCCATCAGCCCAGGGGATACCTACGAGCAGTACTTC.

The rearrangement joins TRBV9 to TRBJ1-3; TRBD1 matches at 8 bases. The germline CDR1 and CDR2 sequences are SGDLS and YYNGEE. This CDR3 region has 13 residues. V gave up 6 bases and J gave up 8 bases; unmatched junction bases: 7. The CDR3 DNA is TGTGCCAGCACCACGGACAGGGAAGACACCATATATTTT. The encoded protein is CASTTDREDTIYF.

The rearrangement joins TRBV5-5 to TRBJ2-7; perhaps TRBD1 as D (6 bases). V lost 4 bases to trimming and J lost 0 bases, with 11 bases between them. From germline, CDR1 is SGHKS and CDR2 YYEKEE (reference sequence). The CDR3 is 14 residues long. The CDR3 DNA sequence: TGTGCCAGCAGCCCAGGGGATTTCTCCTACGAGCAGTACTTC. Translation: CASSPGDFSYEQYF.

The chain employs TRBV6-4 and TRBJ1-2; tentative D call: TRBD1 (5 bases). The CDR3 contains 14 residues. V lost 6 bases to trimming and J lost 6 bases, with 17 bases between them. Germline V gene sequence: CDR1 MRHNA, CDR2 SNTAGT. The CDR3 region is CASSRVAGDDGYTF. In DNA, the CDR3 is TGTGCCAGCAGCCGCGTCGCGGGGGATGATGGCTACACCTTC.